The 9 T cell receptor beta chains below were found in one sample sequenced in a study of blood T cell repertoires in COVID-19. Repertoires were generated with immunoSEQ multiplex PCR, while TCRdb's copy carries only in-frame clones and drops some. In the table there are over 120,000 clones, roughly 80% of which are singletons. Specimen: peripheral blood. The receptors shown here come from a woman between 50 and 59 years old with active or convalescent COVID-19.

The chain is built from TRBV5-1 and TRBJ1-3, with a weak D call TRBD1 (5 bases). CDR3 length: 16 amino acids. The ends were cut back, 2 bases at V and 4 bases at J, with 16 bases in the middle. Germline assignment: CDR1 SGHRS and CDR2 YFSETQ. CDR3 residues: CASSFGAGTLGNTIYF. For the CDR3, the DNA is TGCGCCAGCAGCTTCGGAGCAGGGACTTTGGGAAACACCATATATTTT.

The chain has TRBV11-3 and TRBJ2-3; D gene unclear. Trimming removed 4 bases from V and 2 bases from J, with 7 bases in between. The CDR3 extends over 13 amino acids. Germline values: CDR1 SGHNT, CDR2 YENEEA. The CDR3 protein is CASSSEITDTQYF. The CDR3 region has the DNA TGTGCCAGCAGCTCCGAGATCACAGATACGCAGTATTTT.

The V and J genes are TRBV2 and TRBJ2-3; 11 bases match TRBD1. V lost 6 bases and J lost 6; bases outside the gene matches: 5. This CDR3 contains 14 residues. Germline CDR1 and CDR2: SNHLY and FYNNEI. In nucleotides, the CDR3 is TGTGCCAGCAGCCAGGACAGGGGGCGGGATACGCAGTATTTT. It translates to CASSQDRGRDTQYF.

The genes are TRBV7-2 and TRBJ1-3; 7 positions agree with TRBD1. This CDR3 comprises 15 residues. CDR1 SGHTA and CDR2 FQGNSA come from the germline V gene. V lost 3 bases, J lost 2 bases, and 4 bases stayed unmatched. CDR3 DNA: TGTGCCAGCAGCTTTACAGGGGACACTGGAAACACCATATATTTT. Translated, it gives CASSFTGDTGNTIYF.

The sample holds a few counts of this clone. The chain recombines TRBV18 with TRBJ2-1, with 7 bases matching TRBD2. From germline, CDR1 is KGHSH and CDR2 LQKENI. Unmatched junction bases numbered 8, after V lost 3 bases and J lost 9 bases. This CDR3 is built from 14 residues. The CDR3 region is CASSPIRGSGEQFF. The CDR3 DNA follows: TGTGCCAGCTCACCGATTCGCGGGAGCGGTGAGCAGTTCTTC.

The chain combines TRBV15 with TRBJ2-7; possibly TRBD1 for D (6 bases). Germline CDR1 reads LNHNV; CDR2 reads YYDKDF (reference sequence). CDR3 length equals 13 residues. V was clipped by 4 bases and J by 6 bases, with 13 bases between them. The CDR3 region has the DNA TGTGCCACCAGCATAACCGGACAGTCCGAGCAGTACTTC. Protein product: CATSITGQSEQYF. The full variable domain, with the rest looked up from reference TRBV15 and TRBJ2-7, is DAMVIQNPRYQVTQFGKPVTLSCSQTLNHNVMYWYQQKSSQAPKLLFHYYDKDFNNEADTPDNFQSRRPNTSFCFLDIRSPGLGDTAMYLCATSITGQSEQYFGPGTRLTVT.

This clone is a singleton in its sample. The rearrangement uses TRBV9 and TRBJ2-1, with a tentative D call TRBD2 (5 bases). The V end lost 0 bases, the J end lost 8 bases, and 15 bases lay between the germline ends. There are 15 residues in the CDR3. The germline gives CDR1 SGDLS, CDR2 YYNGEE. The CDR3 coding sequence is TGTGCCAGCAGCGTAGATGAGGGCGCTGGGGATGAGCAGTTCTTC. Residues: CASSVDEGAGDEQFF.

This clone was seen only once. The V gene is TRBV6-5, the J gene TRBJ2-7, with a weak D call TRBD2 (5 bases). The V end was cut by 5 bases, the J end by 2 bases, with 13 bases between. The CDR3 spans 14 residues. Germline assignment: CDR1 MNHEY and CDR2 SVGAGI. The CDR3 reads CASSRGSEAYEQYF. In DNA, the CDR3 is TGTGCCAGCAGTCGAGGGTCTGAAGCCTACGAGCAGTACTTC.

The chain joins TRBV28 to TRBJ2-7; 7 bases are a match to TRBD2. The CDR3 contains 15 residues. Trimming removed 6 bases from V and 2 bases from J; junction bases left unmatched: 10. The germline gives CDR1 MDHEN, CDR2 SYDVKM. CDR3 sequence (DNA): TGTGCCAGCAGCTTGAGCGGGACGGGGGCCTACGAGCAGTACTTC. This gives the protein CASSLSGTGAYEQYF.